One sample yielded the 21 T cell receptor beta chains listed below, sequenced in a study of shared clonotypes between healthy human individuals. Assay used: immunoSEQ multiplex PCR; TCRdb lists only in-frame clones, some missing. Of 2 million to 2.5 million clones listed, approximately 95% are singletons. Material for sequencing was naive CD4+ T cells sorted from blood. As to subset: CD45RA+ positively selected. These receptors all come from a young man in good health.

The V and J genes are TRBV2 and TRBJ2-7, with 8 bases aligning to TRBD1. The CDR3 extends over 15 amino acids. Germline V gene data show CDR1 as SNHLY and CDR2 as FYNNEI. V lost 1 base to trimming and J lost 5 bases; unmatched junction nucleotides: 7. The CDR3 loop reads CASSEGRDRPHEQYF. The CDR3 region has the DNA TGTGCCAGCAGTGAAGGCCGGGACAGGCCTCACGAGCAGTACTTC.

Note on this clone: The same CDR3 also results from other DNA sequences found in this sample. This chain connects TRBV5-1 to TRBJ1-4; 10 nucleotides match TRBD1. This CDR3 has 14 amino acids. The germline V gene has CDR1 SGHRS and CDR2 YFSETQ. The trim removed 4 bases at V and 6 bases at J, leaving 3 bases unmatched. For the CDR3, the DNA is TGCGCCAGCAGCCTGGACAGGGGGGATGAAAAACTGTTTTTT. Translating it yields CASSLDRGDEKLFF.

The genes are TRBV18 and TRBJ1-5, with unresolved D. This CDR3 spans 14 amino acids. Germline V lookup: CDR1 KGHSH, CDR2 LQKENI. Trimming removed 4 bases at V and 5 bases at J, with 12 bases between. The CDR3 bases are TGTGCCAGCTCACTGTTGGTTGTGGATCAGCCCCAGCATTTT. This sequence encodes CASSLLVVDQPQHF.

The rearrangement joins TRBV7-2 to TRBJ2-5, with D uncertain. This CDR3 has 13 amino acids. From germline, CDR1 is SGHTA and CDR2 FQGNSA. V was trimmed by 5 bases and J by 5 bases, leaving 12 bases between them. CDR3 sequence: CASSRSFGETQYF. CDR3 nucleotide sequence: TGTGCCAGCAGCCGCTCTTTCGGGGAGACCCAGTACTTC.

The V and J genes are TRBV2 and TRBJ1-4; 10 nucleotides agree with TRBD1. The CDR3 sequence is 15 residues long. The ends lost 6 bases at V and 5 bases at J; junction bases unmatched: 6. The germline CDR1 and CDR2 sequences are SNHLY and FYNNEI. CDR3 nucleotide sequence: TGTGCCAGCAGCCCGGGACAGGGGAGGAATGAAAAACTGTTTTTT. This encodes CASSPGQGRNEKLFF. The whole variable domain, remainder taken from reference TRBV2 and TRBJ1-4, is EPEVTQTPSHQVTQMGQEVILRCVPISNHLYFYWYRQILGQKVEFLVSFYNNEISEKSEIFDDQFSVERPDGSNFTLKIRSTKLEDSAMYFCASSPGQGRNEKLFFGSGTQLSVL.

The rearrangement links TRBV6-1 to TRBJ1-1; tentatively, D is TRBD1 (5 bases). V lost 3 bases and J 0 bases, leaving 8 bases between the germline ends. Germline assignment: CDR1 MNHNS and CDR2 SASEGT. CDR3 length: 14 amino acids. The CDR3, as DNA: TGTGCCAGCAGTGACCTACAGGTGAACACTGAAGCTTTCTTT. Encoded protein: CASSDLQVNTEAFF.

V is TRBV6-5 and J is TRBJ2-7; the D gene is possibly TRBD1 (5 bases). The CDR3 is 11 amino acids. Looked up from germline, CDR1 is MNHEY and CDR2 is SVGAGI. The V end lost 0 bases, the J end lost 13 bases, and 10 bases lay between the germline ends. The CDR3 bases are TGTGCCAGCAGTTACTCCCAGGGAATATACTTC. Translating it yields CASSYSQGIYF.

The genes are TRBV27 and TRBJ1-6; 11 bases are shared with TRBD1. The junction had 6 bases not matched to a gene; V was cut back by 4 bases and J by 13 bases. Germline V gene lookup returns CDR1 MNHEY and CDR2 SMNVEV (reference sequence). The CDR3 is 14 amino acids. The CDR3 loop reads CASSSGQGARPLHF. Here the CDR3 DNA reads TGTGCCAGCAGTTCTGGACAGGGGGCGCGCCCCCTCCACTTT.

This chain uses TRBV7-3 with TRBJ2-7; 9 bases line up with TRBD2. V shed 4 bases and J 6 bases; nucleotides not matched to a gene: 4. The CDR3 sequence is 13 residues long. Germline assignment: CDR1 SGHTA and CDR2 FQGTGA. The CDR3 sequence: CASSSSGGREQYF. As DNA, the CDR3 is TGTGCCAGCAGCTCCAGCGGGGGGCGCGAGCAGTACTTC.

The chain combines TRBV19 with TRBJ1-6, with D possibly TRBD1 on 5 matching bases. Germline V CDR1 and CDR2: LNHDA, SQIVND (reference sequence). V lost 6 bases, J lost 5 bases, and 17 bases lay in between. The CDR3 covers 16 residues. CDR3 nucleotides: TGTGCCAGTAGCCCAAGGGACGGGAGTAATAATTCACCCCTCCACTTT. This encodes CASSPRDGSNNSPLHF.

The chain employs TRBV11-1 and TRBJ1-2; D might be TRBD1 (5 bases). The CDR3 has 13 residues. CDR1 is SGHAT, CDR2 FQDESV, per germline (reference sequence). The V end lost 4 bases, the J end lost 4 bases, and 10 bases lay between the germline ends. In nucleotides, the CDR3 is TGTGCCAGCAGCTCGCCGGGACCCTATGGCTACACCTTC. Its translation is CASSSPGPYGYTF. Using reference TRBV11-1 and TRBJ1-2 for the parts outside the CDR3, the full variable domain is EAEVAQSPRYKITEKSQAVAFWCDPISGHATLYWYRQILGQGPELLVQFQDESVVDDSQLPKDRFSAERLKGVDSTLKIQPAELGDSAMYLCASSSPGPYGYTFGSGTRLTVV.

The chain uses TRBV21-1 and TRBJ2-7; no check of the table's D call, TRBD1, against the DNA was made. TRBV21-1 is shown as a pseudogene. The CDR3 has 13 amino acids. CDR3 amino acids: CASSNRWQYEQYF. Here the CDR3 DNA reads TGTGCCAGCAGCAACCGCTGGCAGTACGAGCAGTACTTC.

The J gene is TRBJ2-1, the V gene TRBV10-3; D uncertain. There are 16 residues in the CDR3. Trimming shortened V by 6 bases and J by 2 bases, and 17 bases separated the two germline ends. Germline V gene lookup returns CDR1 ENHRY and CDR2 SYGVKD. The chain's CDR3 is CAISPMYGPPYNEQFF. As DNA, the CDR3 is TGTGCCATCAGCCCCATGTACGGGCCACCCTACAATGAGCAGTTCTTC.

This sequence joins TRBV11-2 and TRBJ2-1; 7 bases agree with TRBD2. The CDR3 length is 16 residues. The V segment lost 3 bases and the J segment 7 bases; nucleotides outside the gene matches: 12. The germline V gene has CDR1 SGHAT and CDR2 FQNNGV. The CDR3 loop reads CASSFLRAGERNEQFF. The CDR3 coding sequence is TGTGCCAGCAGCTTCCTTAGGGCGGGAGAGAGGAATGAGCAGTTCTTC.

This clone was picked up a small number of times. The chain uses TRBV28 and TRBJ1-2; the D is unclear. Germline CDR1 reads MDHEN; CDR2 reads SYDVKM. This CDR3 is built from 12 residues. The CDR3, as DNA: TGTGGTACTCAGTTTGGTGACTATGGCTACACCTTC. Translated: CGTQFGDYGYTF.

As regards this clone: The sample carries other DNA sequences with the same CDR3. V gene TRBV5-4 combines with J gene TRBJ1-2; D ambiguous. This CDR3 is built from 13 residues. The germline V gene has CDR1 SGHNT and CDR2 YYREEE (reference sequence). Between the trimmed V and J ends, which lost 0 bases and 2 bases, there was a span of 5 bases. The CDR3 DNA reads TGTGCCAGCAGCTTGGACCCCAACTATGGCTACACCTTC. The encoded protein is CASSLDPNYGYTF.

V usage is TRBV5-6 and J usage is TRBJ2-7; the D gene is possibly TRBD2 (6 bases). CDR1 is SGHDT, CDR2 YYEEEE, per germline. Trimming removed 6 bases at V and 6 bases at J, with 16 bases between. The CDR3 spans 13 residues. CDR3 residues: CASTHYGGSEQYF. The CDR3 DNA follows: TGTGCCAGCACTCACTACGGGGGAAGCGAGCAGTACTTC. Variable domain in full (rest from reference TRBV5-6 and TRBJ2-7): DAGVTQSPTHLIKTRGQQVTLRCSPKSGHDTVSWYQQALGQGPQFIFQYYEEEERQRGNFPDRFSGHQFPNYSSELNVNALLLGDSALYLCASTHYGGSEQYFGPGTRLTVT.

The V and J genes are TRBV6-6 and TRBJ2-7; D is uncertain. Germline V gives CDR1 MNHNY, CDR2 SVGAGI (reference sequence). V lost 0 bases, J lost 5 bases, and 5 bases lay in between. This CDR3 contains 12 residues. CDR3 region: CASSYSPNEQYF. In DNA form, the CDR3 reads TGTGCCAGCAGTTACTCCCCCAACGAGCAGTACTTC.

Only one count was recorded for this clone. The chain joins TRBV6-5 to TRBJ2-6; D gene unclear. Trimming took off 7 bases at V and 0 bases at J, with 7 bases between the two ends. The CDR3 is made up of 14 amino acids. Germline V gene data show CDR1 as MNHEY and CDR2 as SVGAGI. In DNA, the CDR3 is TGTGCCAGCAAAGACACCTCTGGGGCCAACGTCCTGACTTTC. As protein: CASKDTSGANVLTF.

The J gene is TRBJ2-4, the V gene TRBV28; D perhaps matches TRBD2 (5 bases). The V gene's germline CDR1 is MDHEN and CDR2 SYDVKM. There are 14 residues in the CDR3. V was pared by 4 bases and J by 8 bases, with 15 bases between. CDR3 in DNA: TGTGCCAGCAGTTCCTACCAGACTAAGGACATTCAGTACTTC. It encodes CASSSYQTKDIQYF.

This rearrangement joins TRBV4-1 to TRBJ2-1; 10 bases are a match to TRBD2. The V gene's germline CDR1 is MGHRA and CDR2 YSYEKL. This CDR3 contains 18 residues. With V trimmed by 0 bases and J by 3 bases, 8 bases remained unmatched. CDR3 nucleotide sequence: TGCGCCAGCAGCCAAGATCGTACTAGCGGGGCTCACTACAATGAGCAGTTCTTC. It encodes CASSQDRTSGAHYNEQFF.